The rows below give T cell receptor beta chains drawn from one sample of a study of CD8 T cells in ankylosing spondylitis. TCRdb called the 5' RACE reads again in MiXCR, with one record for every CDR3 protein. The sample has approximately 130,000 distinct CDR3 sequences, about a tenth seen once. What was sequenced was blood, either unsorted or a sorted T cell fraction (not recorded which). The source of these receptors is a male donor with ankylosing spondylitis or in good health (not recorded which). Both conserved end residues are part of each CDR3. A D gene is named only where the DNA matches it firmly. A clone size is listed for some rows: how often the clone was seen (once, few, many), or a class if it is expanded.

CDR3 protein	CDR3 DNA	J gene	clone size	D gene	V gene
CASSQGANEQFF	TGTGCCAGCAGCCAGGGGGCTAATGAGCAGTTCTTC	TRBJ2-1	few	TRBD1	TRBV5-6
CASRTRGQNTEAFF	TGTGCCAGCAGGACCAGGGGGCAGAACACTGAAGCTTTCTTT	TRBJ1-1	NA	TRBD1	TRBV28
CASSLGGWASGTINEQFF	TGTGCCAGCAGCTTAGGGGGGTGGGCTAGCGGGACGATCAATGAGCAGTTCTTC	TRBJ2-1	NA	TRBD2	TRBV11-2
CASSLWGLAGVENIQYF	TGTGCCAGCAGTTTATGGGGACTAGCGGGAGTTGAAAACATTCAGTACTTC	TRBJ2-4	many	TRBD2	TRBV28
CSARGVWGYADTQYF	TGCAGTGCTAGAGGGGTCTGGGGGTACGCAGATACGCAGTATTTT	TRBJ2-3	many	NA	TRBV20-1
CASSQGTSLDTQYF	TGTGCCAGCAGCCAAGGGACTAGCCTCGATACGCAGTATTTT	TRBJ2-3	NA	TRBD2	TRBV3-1
CASSQAVHNEQFF	TGCGCCAGCAGCCAGGCTGTTCACAATGAGCAGTTCTTC	TRBJ2-1	many	NA	TRBV4-3
CSARDNDRFYGYTF	TGCAGTGCTAGAGATAATGACCGATTCTATGGCTACACCTTC	TRBJ1-2	NA	NA	TRBV20-1
CASSSYPQRLAPRTQYF	TGTGCCAGCAGTTCATATCCCCAACGACTAGCGCCTCGGACCCAGTACTTC	TRBJ2-5	many	TRBD2	TRBV27
CSVESIGEKLFF	TGCAGCGTTGAATCTATAGGGGAAAAACTGTTTTTT	TRBJ1-4	many	NA	TRBV29-1
CASSPHGGKAYNEQFF	TGTGCCAGCAGCCCCCACGGGGGGAAAGCCTACAATGAGCAGTTCTTC	TRBJ2-1	many	TRBD2	TRBV12-3/TRBV12-4
CASSLVVAFASGANVLTF	TGTGCCAGCAGCTTAGTCGTCGCTTTTGCCTCTGGGGCCAACGTCCTGACTTTC	TRBJ2-6	many	NA	TRBV11-2
CAACSRGAPSYEQYF	TGTGCCGCCTGCTCGAGGGGAGCCCCGTCCTACGAGCAGTACTTC	TRBJ2-7	NA	NA	TRBV28
CASSLSGDRQPQHF	TGTGCCAGCAGCCTATCGGGTGATCGTCAGCCCCAGCATTTT	TRBJ1-5	many	NA	TRBV6-1
CASSWDGYEQYF	TGTGCCAGCTCATGGGACGGTTACGAGCAGTACTTC	TRBJ2-7	many	NA	TRBV18
CASSPGLAGGSGELFF	TGTGCCAGCAGTCCCGGACTAGCGGGCGGGTCCGGGGAGCTGTTTTTT	TRBJ2-2	many	TRBD2	TRBV12-3/TRBV12-4
CSASIPGLALIEQFF	TGCAGTGCGAGTATTCCGGGACTAGCTTTGATAGAGCAGTTCTTC	TRBJ2-1	many	TRBD2	TRBV20-1
CASSGLGNIQYF	TGTGCCAGCAGTGGCCTCGGGAACATTCAGTACTTC	TRBJ2-4	many	NA	TRBV5-6
CASSLTSGRMETTDTQYF	TGTGCCAGCAGCTTAACTAGCGGGAGGATGGAGACGACAGATACGCAGTATTTT	TRBJ2-3	many	TRBD2	TRBV11-2
CASSSRRTGGTGELFF	TGTGCCAGCAGCTCCCGTAGGACAGGGGGCACCGGGGAGCTGTTTTTT	TRBJ2-2	many	TRBD1	TRBV7-6
CASSHDRGPETGELFF	TGTGCCAGCAGCCACGACAGGGGACCGGAGACCGGGGAGCTGTTTTTT	TRBJ2-2	many	TRBD1	TRBV4-2
CASSYETGSQETQYF	TGTGCCAGCAGTTACGAAACGGGGAGCCAAGAGACCCAGTACTTC	TRBJ2-5	NA	NA	TRBV6-2/TRBV6-3
CASNSRLGYEQDMNTEAFF	TGCGCCAGCAACTCTCGCCTAGGATATGAACAGGATATGAACACTGAAGCTTTCTTT	TRBJ1-1	NA	NA	TRBV5-1
CSARDPVVHEQYF	TGCAGTGCTAGAGATCCGGTAGTTCACGAGCAGTACTTC	TRBJ2-7	NA	NA	TRBV20-1
CASSQDRGTEAFF	TGTGCCAGCAGCCAAGATCGGGGCACTGAAGCTTTCTTT	TRBJ1-1	once	NA	TRBV3-1
CASSPQSDTEAFF	TGTGCCAGCAGCCCCCAGTCGGACACTGAAGCTTTCTTT	TRBJ1-1	NA	NA	TRBV7-9
CSARLAGTGELFF	TGCAGTGCTAGACTAGCCGGTACCGGGGAGCTGTTTTTT	TRBJ2-2	few	NA	TRBV20-1
CASSLAGFHSGNTIYF	TGTGCCAGCAGTTTGGCAGGGTTCCACTCTGGAAACACCATATATTTT	TRBJ1-3	many	NA	TRBV12-3/TRBV12-4
CASSLIAGVSYNEQFF	TGTGCCAGCAGCTTAATCGCGGGAGTTAGTTACAATGAGCAGTTCTTC	TRBJ2-1	NA	TRBD2	TRBV11-2
CATSRPSDGNTGELFF	TGTGCCACCAGCAGACCCTCGGACGGGAACACCGGGGAGCTGTTTTTT	TRBJ2-2	many	NA	TRBV15
CSVQRQGRRDTQYF	TGCAGCGTTCAAAGACAGGGACGCCGAGATACGCAGTATTTT	TRBJ2-3	few	TRBD1	TRBV29-1
CCASQVRDTTLQETQYF	TGCTGCGCTAGCCAGGTTCGGGACACTACCCTTCAAGAGACCCAGTACTTC	TRBJ2-5	NA	NA	TRBV20-1
CATLPGLAGYEQYF	TGTGCCACCCTTCCGGGACTAGCGGGATATGAGCAGTACTTC	TRBJ2-7	NA	TRBD2	TRBV28
CAIRGLDNSPLHF	TGTGCCATCAGGGGATTAGATAATTCACCCCTCCACTTT	TRBJ1-6	many	NA	TRBV10-3
CASSQALNYNEQFF	TGCGCCAGCAGCCAAGCACTTAACTACAATGAGCAGTTCTTC	TRBJ2-1	many	NA	TRBV4-3
CASSLDYPGGTYEQYF	TGTGCCAGCAGCTTAGATTACCCGGGAGGGACGTACGAGCAGTACTTC	TRBJ2-7	NA	TRBD2	TRBV7-8
CASSYLTSGTYNEQFF	TGTGCCAGCAGTTACTTAACTAGCGGGACCTACAATGAGCAGTTCTTC	TRBJ2-1	NA	TRBD2	TRBV6-5
CSVEDSPGSASGYTF	TGCAGCGTTGAAGATAGTCCCGGGAGCGCTTCTGGCTACACCTTC	TRBJ1-2	many	NA	TRBV29-1
CASSLDVGLVNEQFF	TGTGCCAGCAGCTTAGACGTGGGACTAGTTAATGAGCAGTTCTTC	TRBJ2-1	few	TRBD2	TRBV7-2
CSAVLNTEAFF	TGCAGTGCTGTACTGAACACTGAAGCTTTCTTT	TRBJ1-1	many	NA	TRBV20-1
CASSLGVRGLGDYGYTF	TGTGCCAGCAGCTTAGGGGTCAGGGGGCTGGGCGACTATGGCTACACCTTC	TRBJ1-2	NA	TRBD1	TRBV7-2
CSSWTYNEQFF	TGCAGCTCATGGACCTACAATGAGCAGTTCTTC	TRBJ2-1	NA	NA	TRBV29-1
CASSQGARDRELFF	TGCGCCAGCAGCCAAGGGGCCCGGGACCGGGAGCTGTTTTTT	TRBJ2-2	NA	NA	TRBV4-3
CASSGKANGTGVYEQYF	TGCGCCAGCAGCGGAAAGGCCAACGGGACAGGGGTCTACGAGCAGTACTTC	TRBJ2-7	NA	TRBD1	TRBV5-1
CASSFFGDEQYF	TGTGCCAGCAGTTTTTTTGGGGATGAGCAGTACTTC	TRBJ2-7	many	NA	TRBV12-3/TRBV12-4
CASSYGGNTDTQYF	TGTGCCAGCAGTTATGGGGGGAACACAGATACGCAGTATTTT	TRBJ2-3	many	NA	TRBV5-1
CASSGLAVITDTQYF	TGTGCCAGCAGTGGCCTAGCGGTGATCACAGATACGCAGTATTTT	TRBJ2-3	many	TRBD2	TRBV28
CASGSEGSTDTQYF	TGCGCCAGCGGTTCTGAGGGTAGCACAGATACGCAGTATTTT	TRBJ2-3	many	NA	TRBV5-1